The rows below give T cell receptor beta chains drawn from one sample of a study of shared clonotypes between healthy human individuals. Data came from immunoSEQ multiplex PCR; TCRdb stores just in-frame clones and leaves some out. The table lists about 1,500,000 clones, approximately 97% of them singletons. The sequencing input was naive CD4+ T cells sorted from blood. These receptor sequences come from a man aged 25-45 years in good health. The CDR3 runs from the conserved cysteine through the conserved F or W. D genes are given only for firm matches. The size entry is marked missing in some rows and otherwise reads once, few, many or a size class.

D gene: TRBD1
clone size: NA
V gene: TRBV18
J gene: TRBJ1-1
CDR3 protein: CASSPGTASTEAFF
CDR3 DNA: TGTGCCAGCTCACCGGGGACAGCCAGTACTGAAGCTTTCTTT

D gene: NA
clone size: NA
V gene: TRBV18
J gene: TRBJ2-7
CDR3 protein: CASSPTRSEQYF
CDR3 DNA: TGTGCCAGCTCACCAACTAGGAGCGAGCAGTACTTC

D gene: NA
clone size: NA
V gene: TRBV5-4
J gene: TRBJ2-2
CDR3 protein: CASSLSVGRAANTGELFF
CDR3 DNA: TGTGCCAGCAGCTTGTCAGTCGGGAGAGCCGCGAACACCGGGGAGCTGTTTTTT

D gene: NA
clone size: NA
V gene: TRBV7-2
J gene: TRBJ1-1
CDR3 protein: CASSLTRVPTEAFF
CDR3 DNA: TGTGCCAGCAGCTTAACCAGGGTTCCCACTGAAGCTTTCTTT

D gene: NA
clone size: NA
V gene: TRBV7-8
J gene: TRBJ1-4
CDR3 protein: CASSLAGGSFTNEKLFF
CDR3 DNA: TGTGCCAGCAGCTTAGCCGGGGGATCGTTCACTAATGAAAAACTGTTTTTT

D gene: NA
clone size: NA
V gene: TRBV9
J gene: TRBJ1-1
CDR3 protein: CASSVGPIAGGGTEAFF
CDR3 DNA: TGTGCCAGCAGCGTAGGACCCATTGCGGGGGGCGGGACTGAAGCTTTCTTT

D gene: NA
clone size: NA
V gene: TRBV18
J gene: TRBJ1-1
CDR3 protein: CASSPSQGNTEAFF
CDR3 DNA: TGTGCCAGCTCACCATCTCAAGGAAACACTGAAGCTTTCTTT

D gene: TRBD2
clone size: NA
V gene: TRBV9
J gene: TRBJ2-3
CDR3 protein: CASSVASGRATDTQYF
CDR3 DNA: TGTGCCAGCAGCGTTGCTAGCGGGAGGGCTACAGATACGCAGTATTTT

D gene: NA
clone size: NA
V gene: TRBV18
J gene: TRBJ1-5
CDR3 protein: CASSPDSSNQPQHF
CDR3 DNA: TGTGCCAGCTCACCCGACAGTAGCAATCAGCCCCAGCATTTT

D gene: NA
clone size: NA
V gene: TRBV10-3
J gene: TRBJ1-1
CDR3 protein: CAISVAGHSNTEAFF
CDR3 DNA: TGTGCCATCAGTGTGGCTGGACACTCGAACACTGAAGCTTTCTTT

D gene: TRBD1
clone size: NA
V gene: TRBV11-1
J gene: TRBJ2-7
CDR3 protein: CASSRGTGGYEQYF
CDR3 DNA: TGTGCCAGCAGCCGAGGGACAGGGGGGTACGAGCAGTACTTC

D gene: TRBD2
clone size: NA
V gene: TRBV28
J gene: TRBJ2-5
CDR3 protein: CASSSPGLAGAEETQYF
CDR3 DNA: TGTGCCAGCAGTTCACCGGGACTAGCGGGAGCGGAAGAGACCCAGTACTTC

D gene: TRBD2
clone size: NA
V gene: TRBV4-2
J gene: TRBJ2-1
CDR3 protein: CASSLLAGGGNEQFF
CDR3 DNA: TGTGCCAGCAGCCTACTAGCGGGAGGAGGTAATGAGCAGTTCTTC

D gene: NA
clone size: NA
V gene: TRBV5-7
J gene: TRBJ1-1
CDR3 protein: CASSFWWMNTEAFF
CDR3 DNA: TGTGCCAGCAGCTTTTGGTGGATGAACACTGAAGCTTTCTTT

D gene: TRBD2
clone size: NA
V gene: TRBV7-2
J gene: TRBJ2-5
CDR3 protein: CASSETGTPGTSGTETQYF
CDR3 DNA: TGTGCCAGCAGCGAAACCGGGACCCCCGGGACTAGCGGGACGGAGACCCAGTACTTC

D gene: NA
clone size: NA
V gene: TRBV29-1
J gene: TRBJ2-6
CDR3 protein: CSVLGFQGSTGANVLTF
CDR3 DNA: TGCAGCGTTCTGGGGTTTCAGGGTTCAACTGGGGCCAACGTCCTGACTTTC

D gene: NA
clone size: NA
V gene: TRBV28
J gene: TRBJ1-1
CDR3 protein: CASSRGLGITEAFF
CDR3 DNA: TGTGCCAGCAGTCGCGGATTGGGAATCACTGAAGCTTTCTTT

D gene: NA
clone size: once
V gene: TRBV9
J gene: TRBJ1-2
CDR3 protein: CASSALQISNYGYTF
CDR3 DNA: TGTGCCAGCAGCGCCCTCCAAATCTCTAACTATGGCTACACCTTC

D gene: NA
clone size: NA
V gene: TRBV25-1
J gene: TRBJ1-2
CDR3 protein: CASSDSGAAHGGYTF
CDR3 DNA: TGTGCCAGCAGTGATAGCGGTGCGGCCCACGGAGGCTACACCTTC

D gene: NA
clone size: NA
V gene: TRBV4-3
J gene: TRBJ2-2
CDR3 protein: CASSLLSNTGELFF
CDR3 DNA: TGCGCCAGCAGCCTACTCTCGAACACCGGGGAGCTGTTTTTT

D gene: NA
clone size: once
V gene: TRBV19
J gene: TRBJ1-3
CDR3 protein: CASSLGWASGNTIYF
CDR3 DNA: TGTGCCAGTAGTCTTGGTTGGGCCTCTGGAAACACCATATATTTT

D gene: TRBD1
clone size: NA
V gene: TRBV28
J gene: TRBJ2-7
CDR3 protein: CASNESGQGSYEQYF
CDR3 DNA: TGTGCCAGCAATGAATCGGGACAGGGTTCCTACGAGCAGTACTTC

D gene: NA
clone size: NA
V gene: TRBV5-6
J gene: TRBJ2-1
CDR3 protein: CASSLAYGLPYNEQFF
CDR3 DNA: TGTGCCAGCAGCTTGGCATACGGGTTGCCCTACAATGAGCAGTTCTTC

D gene: NA
clone size: NA
V gene: TRBV28
J gene: TRBJ2-3
CDR3 protein: CASSSPWGPWKDTQYF
CDR3 DNA: TGTGCCAGCAGTTCCCCATGGGGCCCGTGGAAAGATACGCAGTATTTT

D gene: NA
clone size: NA
V gene: TRBV2
J gene: TRBJ1-2
CDR3 protein: CASRVQGSYGYTF
CDR3 DNA: TGTGCCAGCAGGGTACAGGGTTCCTATGGCTACACCTTC

D gene: NA
clone size: once
V gene: TRBV7-2
J gene: TRBJ2-7
CDR3 protein: CASSLKRAYEQYF
CDR3 DNA: TGTGCCAGCAGCTTGAAAAGGGCCTACGAGCAGTACTTC

D gene: NA
clone size: NA
V gene: TRBV6-5
J gene: TRBJ1-1
CDR3 protein: CASSYFGWGNTEAFF
CDR3 DNA: TGTGCCAGCAGTTATTTCGGGTGGGGGAACACTGAAGCTTTCTTT

D gene: NA
clone size: NA
V gene: TRBV10-3
J gene: TRBJ1-5
CDR3 protein: CAIRAVGGNQPQHF
CDR3 DNA: TGTGCCATCAGGGCGGTAGGGGGCAATCAGCCCCAGCATTTT

D gene: TRBD2
clone size: NA
V gene: TRBV5-4
J gene: TRBJ2-3
CDR3 protein: CASSLFGGRVTDTQYF
CDR3 DNA: TGTGCCAGCAGCTTGTTCGGCGGGAGGGTCACAGATACGCAGTATTTT

D gene: TRBD2
clone size: NA
V gene: TRBV19
J gene: TRBJ2-1
CDR3 protein: CASKGLAGSSYNEQFF
CDR3 DNA: TGTGCCAGTAAAGGGCTAGCGGGCAGCTCCTACAATGAGCAGTTCTTC

D gene: TRBD1
clone size: NA
V gene: TRBV18
J gene: TRBJ1-1
CDR3 protein: CASSPTTGVTEAFF
CDR3 DNA: TGTGCCAGCTCACCCACTACAGGGGTCACTGAAGCTTTCTTT

D gene: TRBD2
clone size: once
V gene: TRBV15
J gene: TRBJ2-3
CDR3 protein: CATSKRLAGAKDTQYF
CDR3 DNA: TGTGCCACCAGCAAAAGACTAGCGGGAGCCAAAGATACGCAGTATTTT

D gene: NA
clone size: NA
V gene: TRBV5-1
J gene: TRBJ2-1
CDR3 protein: CASSLPNSYNEQFF
CDR3 DNA: TGCGCCAGCAGCTTACCGAACAGTTACAATGAGCAGTTCTTC

D gene: TRBD1
clone size: NA
V gene: TRBV7-3
J gene: TRBJ1-2
CDR3 protein: CASSSTTGGYTF
CDR3 DNA: TGTGCCAGCAGCTCGACGACAGGGGGCTACACCTTC

D gene: NA
clone size: NA
V gene: TRBV9
J gene: TRBJ1-2
CDR3 protein: CASSRRSSNYGYTF
CDR3 DNA: TGTGCCAGCAGCCGGCGGAGCAGTAACTATGGCTACACCTTC

D gene: NA
clone size: once
V gene: TRBV2
J gene: TRBJ1-1
CDR3 protein: CASNTQGITEAFF
CDR3 DNA: TGTGCCAGCAATACACAGGGAATCACTGAAGCTTTCTTT

D gene: NA
clone size: few
V gene: TRBV6-1
J gene: TRBJ1-2
CDR3 protein: CATGRKNGYTF
CDR3 DNA: TGTGCCACCGGACGCAAGAATGGCTACACCTTC

D gene: NA
clone size: NA
V gene: TRBV18
J gene: TRBJ1-4
CDR3 protein: CASSNSASEKLFF
CDR3 DNA: TGTGCCAGCTCTAACAGTGCAAGCGAAAAACTGTTTTTT

D gene: TRBD2
clone size: NA
V gene: TRBV9
J gene: TRBJ2-5
CDR3 protein: CASSVRGAGGQETQYF
CDR3 DNA: TGTGCCAGCAGCGTCAGAGGGGCGGGAGGGCAAGAGACCCAGTACTTC

D gene: TRBD2
clone size: NA
V gene: TRBV18
J gene: TRBJ2-5
CDR3 protein: CASSPPGGETQYF
CDR3 DNA: TGTGCCAGCTCACCCCCGGGGGGAGAGACCCAGTACTTC

D gene: NA
clone size: NA
V gene: TRBV7-2
J gene: TRBJ2-3
CDR3 protein: CASSLVSTDTQYF
CDR3 DNA: TGTGCCAGCAGCCTCGTTAGCACAGATACGCAGTATTTT

D gene: NA
clone size: NA
V gene: TRBV27
J gene: TRBJ2-7
CDR3 protein: CASWRASRNEQYF
CDR3 DNA: TGTGCCAGCTGGAGGGCCTCAAGGAACGAGCAGTACTTC

D gene: TRBD2
clone size: NA
V gene: TRBV11-2
J gene: TRBJ2-3
CDR3 protein: CASSQGLAGTYTQYF
CDR3 DNA: TGTGCCAGCAGCCAGGGACTAGCGGGTACCTATACGCAGTATTTT

D gene: NA
clone size: once
V gene: TRBV12-5
J gene: TRBJ2-7
CDR3 protein: CASDLFYEQYF
CDR3 DNA: TGTGCTAGTGATCTCTTCTACGAGCAGTACTTC

D gene: NA
clone size: NA
V gene: TRBV23-1
J gene: TRBJ2-7
CDR3 protein: CASSQRTRYGRFYEQYF
CDR3 DNA: TGCGCCAGCAGTCAACGGACCAGATATGGGAGGTTTTACGAGCAGTACTTC

D gene: NA
clone size: NA
V gene: TRBV19
J gene: TRBJ1-4
CDR3 protein: CASSRGLLNEKLFF
CDR3 DNA: TGTGCCAGTAGTCGGGGACTCCTTAATGAAAAACTGTTTTTT

D gene: NA
clone size: NA
V gene: TRBV29-1
J gene: TRBJ2-6
CDR3 protein: CSVELQGIRSGANVLTF
CDR3 DNA: TGCAGCGTGGAACTACAGGGAATCAGGTCTGGGGCCAACGTCCTGACTTTC